The 32 T cell receptor beta chains given below trace back to one sample, sequenced in a study of glioma-infiltrating T cells. The iRepertoire nested amplicon-rescue multiplex PCR amplified TCR alpha and beta CDR3s from RNA. From the multiplex PCR reads, TCRdb called clonotypes with MiXCR, one entry per CDR3 protein. The data hold 170,000 or so distinct CDR3 sequences, with around 40% observed a single time. Sample: glioma tissue, nonneoplastic brain tissue, or PBMCs (not recorded which). All receptors derive from a human donor with low-grade glioma or glioblastoma, undergoing nonglioma brain surgery, or in good health (not recorded which).

Worth noting for this clonotype: A much larger clonotype is one base distant, so this may be a read error. The CDR3 nucleotides are TGTGCCAGCAGTGCCCCGTGGGAGGTGAAGACTGAAGCTTTCTTT. It yields the protein CASSAPWEVKTEAFF. The chain uses TRBV2 and TRBJ1-1; no firm D call. The germline V gene encodes CDR1 SNHLY and CDR2 FYNNEI. This CDR3 spans 15 amino acids.

This clonotype was seen repeatedly, ten times or more. The chain combines TRBV3-1 with TRBJ2-3; D gene ambiguous. CDR1 is LGHDT, CDR2 YNNKEL, per germline (reference sequence). V was pared by 1 base and J by 2 bases, with 10 bases between. The CDR3 contains 15 residues. The CDR3 region is CASSQATGSTDTQYF. The CDR3 DNA follows: TGTGCCAGCAGCCAAGCGACGGGTTCCACAGATACGCAGTATTTT.

This clonotype was seen many times. The V gene is TRBV28, the J gene TRBJ1-1, with D possibly being TRBD1 (6 bases). CDR1 is MDHEN, CDR2 SYDVKM, per germline. The length of the CDR3 is 17 residues. Trimming pared 4 bases from V and 2 bases from J, leaving 20 bases between. The CDR3 reads CASSSGQLQTGNTEAFF. Written as DNA, the CDR3 is TGTGCCAGCAGTTCAGGACAGCTACAGACGGGCAACACTGAAGCTTTCTTT.

The V and J genes are TRBV10-3 and TRBJ2-7; D unclear. The CDR3 contains 13 residues. Germline V gives CDR1 ENHRY, CDR2 SYGVKD. Deletions cut 0 bases from V and 4 bases from J, with 7 bases between. CDR3 residues: CAISESPGYEQYF. For the CDR3, the DNA is TGTGCCATCAGTGAGTCGCCCGGGTACGAGCAGTACTTC.

At least ten counts were recorded for this clonotype. The chain couples TRBV28 to TRBJ2-7; D remains unclear. Germline CDR1 and CDR2: MDHEN and SYDVKM. The ends were cut back, 3 bases at V and 3 bases at J, with 9 bases in the middle. The CDR3 is 13 residues long. CDR3 protein: CASSLGRHYEQYF. DNA for the CDR3: TGTGCCAGCAGTTTGGGCCGGCACTACGAGCAGTACTTC. Full variable domain (rest looked up from reference TRBV28 and TRBJ2-7): DVKVTQSSRYLVKRTGEKVFLECVQDMDHENMFWYRQDPGLGLRLIYFSYDVKMKEKGDIPEGYSVSREKKERFSLILESASTNQTSMYLCASSLGRHYEQYFGPGTRLTVT.

This clonotype appeared many times. The germline gene is not matched at one end of the junction; a read error may be the cause. The rearrangement links TRBV28 to TRBJ1-1, with D possibly matching TRBD1 (6 bases). The germline CDR1 and CDR2 sequences are MDHEN and SYDVKM. This CDR3 region has 14 residues. CDR3: CASSSLDRNAEAFF. The CDR3 DNA reads TGTGCCAGCAGTTCCTTAGACAGGAACGCTGAAGCTTTCTTT.

The count of this clonotype is one. This is likely a read error, given that the CDR3 carries no conserved phenylalanine or tryptophan at its end. The chain combines TRBV28 with TRBJ2-1; 11 bases line up with TRBD2. This CDR3 is 16 amino acids long. J was trimmed by 8 bases and V by 5 bases; bases with no gene match: 11. Germline V lookup: CDR1 MDHEN, CDR2 SYDVKM. CDR3 loop: CASSPPELAGADEQFL. The CDR3 DNA reads TGTGCCAGCAGTCCGCCCGAACTAGCGGGAGCGGATGAGCAGTTCTTA.

The V gene is TRBV7-8, the J gene TRBJ2-7, with 9 bases matching TRBD2. Germline loops: CDR1 SGHVS, CDR2 FQNEAQ. V gave up 4 bases and J gave up 3 bases; unmatched junction bases: 10. CDR3 length: 16 amino acids. The CDR3 protein is CASSSSGAGGSYEQYF. In DNA, the CDR3 is TGTGCCAGCAGCTCTAGCGGGGCGGGAGGGAGCTACGAGCAGTACTTC.

The chain uses TRBV7-2 and TRBJ2-7; 8 nucleotides agree with TRBD2. Germline lookup yields CDR1 SGHTA and CDR2 FQGNSA. The length of the CDR3 is 18 residues. The V and J ends lost 5 bases and 5 bases, in that order; junction bases with no gene match: 20. The CDR3 coding sequence is TGTGCCAGCAGCCCAGGGAGACCGGGACTAGTGGGAGTCAACGAGCAGTACTTC. Encoded protein: CASSPGRPGLVGVNEQYF.

This chain links TRBV4-2 with TRBJ2-3; 9 bases map to TRBD2. The V gene end was trimmed by 6 bases and the J gene end by 4 bases; junction bases not matched to a gene: 17. CDR3 length: 18 amino acids. Germline values: CDR1 LGHNA, CDR2 YNFKEQ. CDR3 coding DNA: TGTGCCAGCAGTCCTAAGGGACTTAGCGGGAGAGACCCAGATACGCAGTATTTT. This translates into CASSPKGLSGRDPDTQYF.

This clonotype was observed at least ten times. The gene calls are TRBV28 and TRBJ1-1; D is possibly TRBD1 (6 bases). The CDR3 runs to 14 residues. Trimming took 6 bases from V and 1 from J, leaving 12 bases between them. CDR1 and CDR2 from the germline V gene are MDHEN and SYDVKM. For the CDR3, the DNA is TGTGCCAGCAGACCCCCGACAGGGAACACTGAAGCTTTCTTT. Its translation: CASRPPTGNTEAFF.

About this clonotype: A read error may be the cause here, since a much bigger clone is one base away. The J gene is TRBJ1-3, the V gene TRBV28, with D possibly TRBD1 on 6 matching bases. Germline V gene sequence: CDR1 MDHEN, CDR2 SYDVKM. The length of the CDR3 is 14 residues. Written as DNA, the CDR3 is TGTGCCAGTTACAGGGCCCCGGAGGGAATCACCATATATTTT. It translates to CASYRAPEGITIYF.

The table lists this clonotype with a few counts. The chain combines TRBV5-1 with TRBJ2-1; 8 bases line up with TRBD2. Germline V CDR1 and CDR2: SGHRS, YFSETQ. V dropped 4 bases and J dropped 7; count of bases not matched to a gene: 10. The CDR3 contains 15 residues. CDR3 sequence (DNA): TGCGCCAGCAGCGCGACTAGCGTCAGTCAGAATGAGCAGTTCTTC. This sequence encodes CASSATSVSQNEQFF.

Notes on this clonotype: A read error may account for a junction end that differs from germline. This chain links TRBV30 with TRBJ2-5, with D possibly matching TRBD2 (5 bases). The CDR3 spans 13 residues. Germline lookup yields CDR1 GTSNPN and CDR2 SVGIG (reference sequence). The CDR3 DNA follows: TGTGCCTCGGGGAACGCGGCTCGAGAGACACAGTACTTC. Its protein is CASGNAARETQYF.

This clonotype has just a few counts. V gene TRBV4-2 combines with J gene TRBJ2-1; possible D gene TRBD2, 6 bases. This CDR3 is built from 15 residues. Trimming pared 0 bases from V and 1 base from J, leaving 7 bases between. Germline V CDR1 and CDR2: LGHNA, YNFKEQ. In nucleotides, the CDR3 is TGTGCCAGCAGCCAAGAGCGGGATTCCTACAATGAGCAGTTCTTC. Translating gives CASSQERDSYNEQFF.

There are a few counts of this clonotype. The chain couples TRBV18 to TRBJ2-1; unclear D gene. V lost 0 bases to trimming and J lost 0 bases, with 12 bases between them. This CDR3 comprises 17 residues. Germline-derived CDR1 and CDR2 are KGHSH and LQKENI. The CDR3 loop reads CASSPPLRASSYNEQFF. CDR3 sequence (DNA): TGTGCCAGCTCACCACCCCTTCGGGCGAGCTCCTACAATGAGCAGTTCTTC.

This clonotype was seen more than once but under ten times. For the CDR3, the DNA is TGTGCCAGCAGCTTTGTCAGGGTGAACACTGAAGCTTTCTTT. It is translated as CASSFVRVNTEAFF. The chain couples TRBV11-2 to TRBJ1-1, with a possible D match to TRBD1 (5 bases). V was shortened by 3 bases and J by 0 bases, with 8 bases between the two germline ends. This CDR3 spans 14 amino acids. Germline V CDR1 and CDR2: SGHAT, FQNNGV.

This clonotype was found a few times. V and J are TRBV12-5 and TRBJ2-3; D is uncertain. V dropped 2 bases and J dropped 2 bases, with 11 bases sitting between them. The CDR3 is made up of 15 amino acids. The V gene's germline CDR1 is LGHNT and CDR2 FRNRAP. CDR3 coding DNA: TGTGCTAGTGGTTTGCCGGAAGCTACCACAGATACGCAGTATTTT. It yields the protein CASGLPEATTDTQYF.

On this clonotype itself: With a much larger clone just one base away, this may be a read error. The V and J genes are TRBV6-1 and TRBJ2-1, with unresolved D. With 2 bases removed from V and 8 bases from J, the gap between germline ends came to 19 bases. CDR1 is MNHNS and CDR2 is SASEGT in the germline V gene. The CDR3 is 16 residues long. This chain's CDR3 is CASSELRGITLDEQFF. DNA for the CDR3: TGTGCCAGCAGTGAACTAAGAGGAATTACCCTCGATGAGCAGTTCTTC.

This clonotype was recorded a few times. V gene TRBV28 combines with J gene TRBJ2-1; D unresolved. This CDR3 is built from 13 residues. V was clipped by 5 bases and J by 4 bases, with 9 bases between them. Germline loops: CDR1 MDHEN, CDR2 SYDVKM. DNA for the CDR3: TGTGCCAGCAGTCCACCACTATACAATGAGCAGTTCTTC. Translation gives CASSPPLYNEQFF.

In regard to this clonotype: It is likely a read error, because the conserved phenylalanine at the end of the CDR3 is missing. V and J are TRBV6-6 and TRBJ1-1; no firm D call. Germline CDR1 MNHNY, CDR2 SVGAGI (reference sequence). The CDR3 loop spans 15 amino acids. Between the trimmed V and J ends, which lost 0 bases and 1 base, there was a span of 9 bases. CDR3 nucleotides: TGTGCCAGCAGTTACTCAAGGAATCAGAACACTGAAGCTTTCTCT. Translated: CASSYSRNQNTEAFS.

The chain has TRBV18 and TRBJ2-7; D is tentatively TRBD1 or TRBD2 (5 bases each). The germline V and J ends were trimmed by 2 bases and 2 bases, with 13 bases remaining between them. Looked up from germline, CDR1 is KGHSH and CDR2 is LQKENI. The CDR3 extends over 15 amino acids. CDR3 loop: CASSPWDVLTYEQYF. The DNA of the CDR3 is TGTGCCAGCTCACCATGGGACGTATTAACCTACGAGCAGTACTTC.

The chain recombines TRBV20-1 with TRBJ2-5; the D gene could be TRBD1 or TRBD2 (5 bases each). Germline CDR1 and CDR2: DFQATT and SNEGSKA (reference sequence). Trimming removed 1 base at V and 1 base at J, with 10 bases between. The CDR3 spans 14 residues. CDR3 residues: CSARAYGAQETQYF. CDR3 nucleotide sequence: TGCAGTGCTAGAGCCTACGGGGCCCAAGAGACCCAGTACTTC.

This clonotype was detected only once. A much larger clone lies a single base off, so this may be a read error. The chain couples TRBV28 to TRBJ2-1, with TRBD2 matching 7 bases. Per the germline V gene, CDR1 is MDHEN and CDR2 is SYDVKM. The CDR3 is made up of 14 amino acids. Losses at the gene ends were 6 bases for V and 5 bases for J; bases not matched to a gene: 7. The CDR3 sequence: CASRSSGFHNEQFF. The CDR3 DNA sequence: TGTGCCAGCAGGAGTAGCGGGTTTCACAATGAGCAGTTCTTC.

The V and J genes are TRBV20-1 and TRBJ2-3, with TRBD2 matching 10 bases. The CDR3 totals 15 residues. With 2 bases clipped from V and 2 bases from J, the junction kept 4 bases outside the gene matches. Germline CDR1 is DFQATT and CDR2 is SNEGSKA (reference sequence). CDR3 protein: CSARWTSGFTDTQYF. The CDR3 nucleotides read TGCAGTGCTAGATGGACTAGCGGATTCACAGATACGCAGTATTTT.

This clonotype was detected many times. The V and J genes are TRBV6-1 and TRBJ2-7; the D is unclear. The ends were cut back, 7 bases at V and 0 bases at J, with 13 bases in the middle. The germline V gene has CDR1 MNHNS and CDR2 SASEGT. The CDR3 covers 14 residues. CDR3 amino acids: CASTHTQSSYEQYF. The CDR3 region has the DNA TGTGCCAGCACTCATACTCAGAGCTCCTACGAGCAGTACTTC.

This clonotype came up once. Being one base from a much bigger clone, this may be a read error. The CDR3 sequence is CATSGEAGAYNEQFF. DNA for the CDR3: TGTGCCACCAGTGGGGAAGCGGGAGCCTACAATGAGCAGTTCTTC. This chain connects TRBV4-2 to TRBJ2-1; 8 bases map to TRBD2. This CDR3 is 15 amino acids long. Germline V gene data show CDR1 as LGHNA and CDR2 as YNFKEQ. V lost 10 bases, J lost 2 bases, and 10 bases stayed unmatched.

This clonotype was recorded a few times. The gene calls are TRBV10-3 and TRBJ2-5; unclear D gene. The CDR3 sequence is 14 residues long. In germline, CDR1 is ENHRY, CDR2 SYGVKD. Trimming removed 6 bases at V and 0 bases at J, with 11 bases between. CDR3 amino acids: CAIRSRPNQETQYF. CDR3 DNA: TGTGCCATCAGATCCCGACCGAACCAAGAGACCCAGTACTTC.

At least ten counts were recorded for this clonotype. This chain connects TRBV29-1 to TRBJ2-3; D is perhaps TRBD2 (6 bases). V lost 7 bases, J lost 0 bases, and 14 bases lay in between. Germline lookup yields CDR1 SQVTM and CDR2 ANQGSEA. The CDR3 is 14 amino acids. DNA of the CDR3: TGCAGCGCCCCGGGAGCTGGGAGCACAGATACGCAGTATTTT. Its protein is CSAPGAGSTDTQYF.

For this clonotype: This sequence may be a read error, since a much larger clone differs from it by one base. The chain recombines TRBV20-1 with TRBJ2-5; D ambiguous. This CDR3 has 13 amino acids. Germline CDR1 is DFQATT and CDR2 is SNEGSKA (reference sequence). For the CDR3, the DNA is TGCAGTGCTAGAGATGAACCGAAAGGTGAGAAGTTCTTC. Protein: CSARDEPKGEKFF.

A word on this clonotype: Possible read error: a much larger clone is one base away. CDR3 sequence (DNA): TGTGCCAGCCACCCTCGGGAAAGACCCCTCCACTTT. Translated: CASHPRERPLHF. The V call is TRBV28, the J call TRBJ1-6; D is unclear. Trimming cost V 8 bases and J 12 bases, with 14 bases left between them. Germline CDR1 MDHEN, CDR2 SYDVKM. The CDR3 is 12 amino acids.

This chain connects TRBV28 to TRBJ2-7; 7 bases match TRBD1. The CDR3 contains 16 residues. The ends lost 5 bases at V and 3 bases at J; junction bases unmatched: 13. The germline CDR1 and CDR2 sequences are MDHEN and SYDVKM. The CDR3 loop reads CASSENFPDRDYEQYF. The CDR3 DNA follows: TGTGCCAGCAGTGAAAATTTCCCCGACAGGGACTACGAGCAGTACTTC.